This record looks at one TCR delta chain sequence and its context. Its antigen is as yet unknown. Only one base separates this from a far larger clonotype, so it likely reflects a read error. Other DNA sequences in this specimen translate into the identical CDR3. These data come from a study of γδ T cells in repeated Plasmodium falciparum infection. Regarding the study as a whole: Vdelta2-negative gammadelta repertoires, largely Vdelta1+, seemingly showed infection-driven waves of new clonal selection.

CDR1 is GEAIGNYY and CDR2 is EKD in the germline V gene. There are 15 residues in the CDR3. V lost 2 bases, J lost 3 bases, and 12 bases lay in between. Gammadelta T cells were flow-sorted from PBMC into Vgamma9/Vdelta2+ and Vdelta2-negative populations for bulk analysis. TCRdb called clones from the multiplex PCR reads again using CATT. The data contain about 89,000 delta-chain clones, 1.4% of them singletons. The TCR comes from a pool of human donors (malaria-infected and uninfected, not separated). Sequencing was done on a sample of gamma-delta T cells from blood. The rearrangement joins TRDV2 to TRDJ2; possibly TRDD3 for D (6 bases). The J gene, left out of TCRdb, was set here by checking the DNA against germline. In DNA, the CDR3 is TGTGCCTGTGACAGGGGGGACACTGTGACAGCACAACTCTTCTTT. Translating gives CACDRGDTVTAQLFF.